The 13 T cell receptor beta chains below were found in one sample sequenced in a study of PD-L1 blockade in urothelial cancer. Time point defined: pretreatment peripheral blood. The repertoire was sequenced with immunoSEQ multiplex PCR; TCRdb's copy has only in-frame clones and lacks some. The table lists around 34,000 clones, 70% to 90% of them singletons. Sequencing was performed on PBMCs, taken around atezolizumab (anti-PD-L1) treatment. These receptors were taken from a man older than 75 with urothelial cancer.

The V and J genes are TRBV5-1 and TRBJ1-2, with D possibly TRBD1 on 5 matching bases. The length of the CDR3 is 15 residues. Germline-derived CDR1 and CDR2 are SGHRS and YFSETQ. V lost 3 bases to trimming and J lost 8 bases, with 20 bases between them. CDR3 DNA sequence: TGCGCCAGCAGCTCCGGTGGGGCTCGCCTGGGGGGCTACACCTTC. It specifies CASSSGGARLGGYTF.

This chain joins TRBV5-1 and TRBJ2-5, with D hard to call. The CDR3 is made up of 14 amino acids. Germline V lookup: CDR1 SGHRS, CDR2 YFSETQ. The V end was cut by 4 bases, the J end by 2 bases, with 12 bases between. CDR3 region: CASSPRQSQETQYF. The CDR3 bases are TGCGCCAGCAGCCCGAGGCAGTCACAAGAGACCCAGTACTTC.

This chain uses TRBV6-5 with TRBJ1-1, with 8 nucleotides matching TRBD1. The CDR3 totals 16 residues. CDR1 MNHEY and CDR2 SVGAGI come from the germline V gene. J gave up 2 bases and V 3 bases, and 8 bases lay outside the gene matches. The CDR3 DNA reads as TGTGCCAGCAGTTATCTTACAGGGGGACTTAACACTGAAGCTTTCTTT. It codes for CASSYLTGGLNTEAFF.

V gene TRBV18 combines with J gene TRBJ2-4; 12 nucleotides agree with TRBD1. The J segment lost 1 base and the V segment lost 5 bases, leaving 9 bases of the junction unmatched. CDR1 is KGHSH and CDR2 is LQKENI in the germline V gene. This CDR3 contains 18 residues. The CDR3 sequence is CASSARDRGLVAKNIQYF. In DNA, the CDR3 is TGTGCCAGCTCAGCCCGGGACAGGGGGCTTGTTGCCAAAAACATTCAGTACTTC.

The V and J genes are TRBV5-1 and TRBJ2-7; TRBD1 aligns across 8 bases. The length of the CDR3 is 15 residues. The trim removed 5 bases at V and 1 base at J, leaving 8 bases unmatched. Germline loops: CDR1 SGHRS, CDR2 YFSETQ. CDR3 DNA sequence: TGCGCCAGCAGTTTTGGACAGGGACCTTCCTACGAGCAGTACTTC. Its translation: CASSFGQGPSYEQYF.

This clone was counted between two and nine times. The V gene is TRBV19, the J gene TRBJ1-1; D gene uncertain. CDR1 and CDR2 from the germline V gene are LNHDA and SQIVND (reference sequence). V lost 6 bases and J lost 2, with 16 bases in between. The CDR3 covers 15 residues. CDR3 amino acids: CASSGLTHLNTEAFF. CDR3 sequence (DNA): TGTGCCAGTAGCGGACTGACCCACCTCAACACTGAAGCTTTCTTT.

The chain combines TRBV5-4 with TRBJ2-7; no definite D call. The CDR3 covers 15 residues. Germline lookup yields CDR1 SGHNT and CDR2 YYREEE (reference sequence). The ends were cut back, 2 bases at V and 6 bases at J, with 18 bases in the middle. The CDR3 nucleotides read TGTGCCAGCAGCTTTGGGTCGGTACTAAGGAGCGAGCAGTACTTC. It is translated as CASSFGSVLRSEQYF.

CDR3 bases: TGTGCCAGCAGACCGGGACAGGGGGCTTACGAGCAGTACTTC. Translating it yields CASRPGQGAYEQYF. J is TRBJ2-7 and V is TRBV6-6, with 12 bases lining up with TRBD1. The CDR3 totals 14 residues. V was clipped by 6 bases and J by 4 bases; unmatched bases: 4. Germline CDR1 reads MNHNY; CDR2 reads SVGAGI (reference sequence).

This chain uses TRBV30 with TRBJ2-2; 8 bases align to TRBD1. Trimming cost V 0 bases and J 5 bases; bases outside gene matches: 14. The length of the CDR3 is 18 residues. The V gene's germline CDR1 is GTSNPN and CDR2 SVGIG (reference sequence). The CDR3 DNA reads as TGTGCCTGGAGTGTACCCCGTTTTCAGGGGGCTATAACCGGGGAGCTGTTTTTT. Protein product: CAWSVPRFQGAITGELFF.

The chain has TRBV15 and TRBJ2-3; D gene unclear. The CDR3 is made up of 13 amino acids. Germline V gene data show CDR1 as LNHNV and CDR2 as YYDKDF (reference sequence). Trimming left V 3 bases short and J 2 bases short, with 6 bases between. Written as DNA, the CDR3 is TGTGCCACCAGCAGGCGCGACACAGATACGCAGTATTTT. Translation gives CATSRRDTDTQYF. The complete variable domain, with remaining parts taken from reference TRBV15 and TRBJ2-3, reads DAMVIQNPRYQVTQFGKPVTLSCSQTLNHNVMYWYQQKSSQAPKLLFHYYDKDFNNEADTPDNFQSRRPNTSFCFLDIRSPGLGDTAMYLCATSRRDTDTQYFGPGTRLTVL.

The chain has TRBV6-1 and TRBJ1-2; TRBD1 matches at 9 bases. The junction had 5 bases not matched to a gene; V was cut back by 2 bases and J by 4 bases. This CDR3 region has 15 residues. Germline loops: CDR1 MNHNS, CDR2 SASEGT. The CDR3 here is CASSETYRGRYGYTF. The CDR3, as DNA: TGTGCCAGCAGTGAAACCTACAGGGGGCGCTATGGCTACACCTTC.

The CDR3 loop is CASSLERLAGAVGEQFF. DNA of the CDR3: TGCGCCAGCAGCTTGGAGAGGCTAGCGGGAGCGGTAGGTGAGCAGTTCTTC. The chain couples TRBV5-1 to TRBJ2-1; 10 bases are a match to TRBD2. Per the germline V gene, CDR1 is SGHRS and CDR2 is YFSETQ. The ends lost 0 bases at V and 9 bases at J; junction bases unmatched: 12. This CDR3 spans 17 amino acids.

This clone was seen a few times. Written as DNA, the CDR3 is TGCGCCAGCAGTGAGTGGGGAGGGTTCCACAATGAGCAGTTCTTC. Translation: CASSEWGGFHNEQFF. V and J are TRBV10-2 and TRBJ2-1; 7 bases are a match to TRBD2. CDR1 WSHSY and CDR2 SAAADI come from the germline V gene. CDR3 length: 15 amino acids. After removal of 1 base from V and 5 bases from J, the junction contained 5 bases not matched to a gene.